This TCR beta chain was identified during a study of CD8 T cells in Susac syndrome. Sequencing targeted TCR beta in blood CD8+ and CD4+ T cells. The multiple sclerosis control group was made up of treatment-naive patients with stable or active relapsing-remitting disease. Negative isolation was applied to CD8+ and CD4+ T cells, and FACS enrichment was applied to TEMRA cells. Random hexamers were used to reverse transcribe an amount of roughly 0.5 to 1 ug RNA. Amplification of TCR beta CDR3 across 54 Vbeta and 13 Jbeta was performed with immunoSEQ multiplex PCR. TCRdb processed the immunoSEQ multiplex PCR reads anew with MiXCR; each CDR3 protein has one entry. The sample has about 150,000 distinct CDR3 sequences; 85% to 95% are singletons. Germline CDR1 reads DFQATT; CDR2 reads SNEGSKA (reference sequence). Unmatched junction bases numbered 8, after V lost 2 bases and J lost 4 bases. CDR3 length equals 16 residues.

The TCR was taken from a human donor with multiple sclerosis. The gene calls are TRBV20-1 and TRBJ2-1; 10 positions agree with TRBD2. Sequencing was carried out using CD4+ T cells from PBMCs. The CDR3, as DNA: TGCAGTGCTAGAACCAGCGGGAGGGACCTTTACAATGAGCAGTTCTTC. Translated: CSARTSGRDLYNEQFF.